This T cell receptor beta chain was recovered during a study of identical twins. A single record per CDR3 protein comes from TCRdb applying MiXCR to the 5' RACE reads. The sample records 240,000 or so distinct CDR3 sequences, about 10% being singletons. The CDR3 has 14 residues. The germline V gene has CDR1 SEHNR and CDR2 FQNEAQ (reference sequence). Trimming shortened V by 1 base and J by 4 bases, and 7 bases separated the two germline ends. This clonotype was sampled from a man in his forties or fifties in good health. The J gene is TRBJ2-2, the V gene TRBV7-9; a possible D gene is TRBD1 (5 bases). Input material: memory T cells sorted from blood. CDR3 nucleotides: TGTGCCAGCAGCTTAGATGGGGCCACCGGGGAGCTGTTTTTT. Translating it yields CASSLDGATGELFF.